Sequencing of this T cell receptor (beta chain) was carried out in a study of tumor and adjacent non-tumor tissue in lung cancer. Study in general: Histology: 12 adenocarcinoma, a couple of squamous cell carcinoma, 1 small cell lung cancer. Each sample yielded 3.5 million to 4.5 million productive TCRbeta reads on average.

A modified ARM-PCR protocol with three rounds of nested PCR amplified TCRbeta. TCRdb passed the multiplex PCR reads through MiXCR, listing each CDR3 protein once. The sample holds about 80,000 distinct CDR3 sequences, around 80% seen once. This clonotype was seen only once. The junction departs from germline at one end; a sequencing error may be responsible. Germline V gives CDR1 SQVTM, CDR2 ANQGSEA. The CDR3 has 15 amino acids. This sample's RNA came from whole unsorted tissue. Sequencing used lung tumor tissue. V usage is TRBV29-1 and J usage is TRBJ1-5; a possible D gene is TRBD1 (5 bases). The sequence came from a woman in her fifties or sixties with non-small cell lung cancer. The CDR3 sequence is CSVTLTGNSNQPKHF. In DNA form, the CDR3 reads TGCAGCGTAACTTTAACAGGAAATAGCAATCAGCCCAAGCATTTT.